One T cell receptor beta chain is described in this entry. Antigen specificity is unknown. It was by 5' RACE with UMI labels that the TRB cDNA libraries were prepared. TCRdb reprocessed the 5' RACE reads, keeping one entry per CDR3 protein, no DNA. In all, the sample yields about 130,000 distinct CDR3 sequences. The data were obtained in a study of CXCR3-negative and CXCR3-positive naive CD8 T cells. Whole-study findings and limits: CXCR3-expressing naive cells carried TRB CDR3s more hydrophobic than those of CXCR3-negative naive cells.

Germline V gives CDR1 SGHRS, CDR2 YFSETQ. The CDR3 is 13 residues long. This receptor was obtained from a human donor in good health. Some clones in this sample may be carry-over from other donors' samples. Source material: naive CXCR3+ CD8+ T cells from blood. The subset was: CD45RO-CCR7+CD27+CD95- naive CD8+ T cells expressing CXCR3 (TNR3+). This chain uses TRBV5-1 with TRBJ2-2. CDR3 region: CASSFGRAGELFF.